This T cell receptor beta chain appears in the sequencing data of a study of neurological immune-mediated disorders. Findings and caveats of the study: The absence of any CDR3 amino acid sequence shared by expanded clones across subjects suggests that repertoires were private in all groups. The most TCR clonal expansion was seen in HTLV-1-associated myelopathy, and the least was seen in multiple sclerosis, which fell below healthy controls.

As for time point: longitudinal time-point 3. This clonotype was observed at least ten times. Its antigen is not known. TCRdb reprocessed the 5' RACE reads via MiXCR and lists one record per CDR3 protein. The table shows approximately 45,000 distinct CDR3 sequences, with 13% occurring only once. V was cut by 1 base and J by 3 bases, with 12 bases left in between. Germline V lookup: CDR1 MDHEN, CDR2 SYDVKM. The CDR3 covers 15 residues. What was sequenced was PBMCs. The TCR sequence derives from a man aged 30 to 45 in good health. V usage is TRBV28 and J usage is TRBJ1-2; D ambiguous. For the CDR3, the DNA is TGTGCCAGCAGTTTATCCAGTATGGGGTACTATGGCTACACCTTC. Encoded protein: CASSLSSMGYYGYTF.